These 9 T cell receptor beta chains came from one sample sequenced in a study of shared clonotypes between healthy human individuals. The repertoire was sequenced with immunoSEQ multiplex PCR; TCRdb's copy has only in-frame clones and lacks some. The sample includes about 600,000 clones, around 97% of them seen just once. Material for sequencing was naive CD4+ T cells sorted from blood. Sample subset: CD45RA+ positively selected. The receptors were sampled from a woman aged 25 to 39 in good health.

This sequence joins TRBV5-4 and TRBJ2-3, with 10 positions matching TRBD1. This CDR3 has 15 residues. The J segment lost 2 bases and the V segment lost 5 bases, leaving 5 bases of the junction unmatched. CDR1 is SGHNT and CDR2 is YYREEE in the germline V gene (reference sequence). The CDR3 region is CASSQDRGPTDTQYF. The CDR3, as DNA: TGTGCCAGCAGTCAAGACAGGGGGCCCACAGATACGCAGTATTTT.

The chain combines TRBV27 with TRBJ1-2; TRBD1 matches at 7 bases. Germline loops: CDR1 MNHEY, CDR2 SMNVEV (reference sequence). With V trimmed by 3 bases and J by 5 bases, 12 bases remained unmatched. The CDR3 runs 16 residues. The CDR3 sequence: CASSFGVGGGGYGYTF. CDR3 DNA sequence: TGTGCCAGCAGTTTTGGTGTGGGAGGGGGCGGTTATGGCTACACCTTC.

The count of this clone is one. The sample contains more than one DNA sequence encoding this CDR3. The V gene is TRBV6-6, the J gene TRBJ1-4, with 8 bases lining up with TRBD1. The CDR3 loop spans 14 amino acids. V gave up 5 bases and J gave up 4 bases; unmatched junction bases: 3. Germline V lookup: CDR1 MNHNY, CDR2 SVGAGI (reference sequence). CDR3 sequence: CASSTDRGNEKLFF. The CDR3 DNA reads TGTGCCAGCAGTACCGACAGGGGTAATGAAAAACTGTTTTTT.

This rearrangement joins TRBV19 to TRBJ1-6; D gene ambiguous. The CDR3 contains 16 residues. The germline V gene has CDR1 LNHDA and CDR2 SQIVND (reference sequence). The V end was cut by 1 base, the J end by 7 bases, with 14 bases between. The CDR3, as DNA: TGTGCCAGTAGTATAGCCGCGACTGAGGCCAATTCACCCCTCCACTTT. Amino acids: CASSIAATEANSPLHF.

Turning to this clone: Other DNA sequences in the same sample also yield this CDR3. V is TRBV5-1 and J is TRBJ2-3, with 12 bases aligning to TRBD2. CDR3 size: 15 residues. Trimming cost V 3 bases and J 3 bases; bases outside gene matches: 2. Germline CDR1 is SGHRS and CDR2 is YFSETQ. CDR3 residues: CASSSGLAGTDTQYF. The CDR3 coding sequence is TGCGCCAGCAGCTCGGGACTAGCGGGTACAGATACGCAGTATTTT.

The chain carries TRBV19 and TRBJ2-1, with D hard to call. Trimming left V 5 bases short and J 9 bases short, with 8 bases between. CDR3 size: 11 residues. Germline CDR1 and CDR2: LNHDA and SQIVND (reference sequence). The CDR3 DNA reads as TGTGCCAGTAGTGAAAGAGTTGAGCAGTTCTTC. This gives the protein CASSERVEQFF.

CDR3 loop: CASSLTGTASYEQYF. In nucleotides, the CDR3 is TGCGCCAGCAGCTTGACCGGGACGGCCTCCTACGAGCAGTACTTC. The chain joins TRBV5-1 to TRBJ2-7; D might be TRBD1 or TRBD2, each matching 5 bases. V was pared by 1 base and J by 0 bases, with 11 bases between. CDR3 length equals 15 residues. Germline CDR1 reads SGHRS; CDR2 reads YFSETQ.

This rearrangement joins TRBV19 to TRBJ1-3; 7 bases agree with TRBD1. Germline CDR1 and CDR2: LNHDA and SQIVND (reference sequence). The trim removed 5 bases at V and 2 bases at J, leaving 3 bases unmatched. The length of the CDR3 is 14 residues. The CDR3 region has the DNA TGTGCCAGTAGTGCTGGGACAGCTGGAAACACCATATATTTT. Translating it yields CASSAGTAGNTIYF. The complete variable domain, with remaining parts taken from reference TRBV19 and TRBJ1-3, reads DGGITQSPKYLFRKEGQNVTLSCEQNLNHDAMYWYRQDPGQGLRLIYYSQIVNDFQKGDIAEGYSVSREKKESFPLTVTSAQKNPTAFYLCASSAGTAGNTIYFGEGSWLTVV.

The gene calls are TRBV28 and TRBJ2-1, with TRBD2 matching 9 bases. Looked up from germline, CDR1 is MDHEN and CDR2 is SYDVKM. V lost 5 bases, J lost 4 bases, and 0 bases stayed unmatched. This CDR3 is 13 amino acids long. This CDR3 is CASSSGRYNEQFF. In DNA, the CDR3 is TGTGCCAGCAGTAGCGGGAGGTACAATGAGCAGTTCTTC.